A selection of T cell receptor beta chains follows, all from one sample in a study of PD-L1 blockade in urothelial cancer. Only in-frame clones appear in the TCRdb table, and some are missing; sequencing was by immunoSEQ multiplex PCR. The sample includes tens of thousands of clones, approximately 81% of them seen just once. The sample was PBMCs, taken around atezolizumab (anti-PD-L1) treatment. The source of these receptors is a man between 70 and 80 years old with urothelial cancer. CDR3s include the opening cysteine and the closing phenylalanine or tryptophan. The order of the fields is clone size, V gene, J gene, D gene, CDR3 DNA, CDR3 protein. D genes are given only for firm matches. Where a row states a size, it is once, few, many or the class of an expanded clone; other rows omit it.

>-|TRBV30|TRBJ2-1|TRBD2
TGTGCCTGGAGTGTACTAGCGGGAGGGGTAAGACACAATGAGCAGTTCTTC
CAWSVLAGGVRHNEQFF
>-|TRBV5-4|TRBJ1-5|TRBD1
TGTGCCATCGGACAGGATAGTCAGCCCCAGCATTTT
CAIGQDSQPQHF
>-|TRBV6-5|TRBJ2-6|-
TGTGCCAGCAGTTACCCGGCAGGGCCGGGGGCCAACGTCCTGACTTTC
CASSYPAGPGANVLTF
>-|TRBV4-1|TRBJ1-5|TRBD1
TGCGCCAGCAGCCAAGAATGGATCGACAGGGGTAGCAATCAGCCCCAGCATTTT
CASSQEWIDRGSNQPQHF
>-|TRBV18|TRBJ2-1|-
TGTGCCAGCTCACCAAGCTTGAATGAGCAGTTCTTC
CASSPSLNEQFF
>-|TRBV11-3|TRBJ2-1|TRBD1
TGTGCCAGCAGCCCAGGACAGGGGACCAGCTCCTACAATGAGCAGTTCTTC
CASSPGQGTSSYNEQFF
>-|TRBV5-1|TRBJ2-7|-
TGCGCCAGCAGCTTCGCCCCCTCACAGGGATTCGACGAGCAGTACTTC
CASSFAPSQGFDEQYF
>-|TRBV18|TRBJ2-1|-
TGTGCCAGCTCACCACCGGACTCTCTTGAGCAGTTCTTC
CASSPPDSLEQFF
>-|TRBV5-1|TRBJ2-3|-
TGCGCCAGCAGCTTGGTTCGGGAGCTCACAGATACGCAGTATTTT
CASSLVRELTDTQYF
>-|TRBV29-1|TRBJ1-1|-
TGCAGCGTCGCCCAGGGCCCGCGAGGCGGTGAAGCTTTCTTT
CSVAQGPRGGEAFF
>-|TRBV9|TRBJ2-1|-
TGTGCCAGCAGCGTTAACCCCGGGAACAATGAGCAGTTCTTC
CASSVNPGNNEQFF
>-|TRBV28|TRBJ2-3|TRBD1
TGTGCCAGCAGCCTCGGCTTCGGACAGGACCACACAGATACGCAGTATTTT
CASSLGFGQDHTDTQYF
>-|TRBV29-1|TRBJ1-2|TRBD1
TGCAGCGTTGAACCGGGACAGGGCCCCGTATCGGTCTTC
CSVEPGQGPVSVF
>-|TRBV7-2|TRBJ1-1|-
TGTGCCAGCAGCTTAAGCGCGGACACTGAAGCTTTCTTT
CASSLSADTEAFF
>-|TRBV5-1|TRBJ2-1|TRBD2
TGCGCCAGCAGCCCTGGACTAGCGGGGGGTGAGCAGTTCTTC
CASSPGLAGGEQFF
>-|TRBV30|TRBJ2-5|TRBD1
TGTGCCTGGAGCCAGACAGGGGAACAGACCCAGTACTTC
CAWSQTGEQTQYF
>-|TRBV7-9|TRBJ1-3|-
TGTGCCAGCAGCTCAGACAGAGACTCTGGAAACACCATATATTTT
CASSSDRDSGNTIYF
>-|TRBV9|TRBJ1-5|TRBD1
TGTGCCAGCAGCGTCGGGACAGGGCTCGGTCAGCCCCAGCATTTT
CASSVGTGLGQPQHF
>-|TRBV28|TRBJ1-1|-
TGTGCCAGCAGTTTACCAGGGGCGAGGACTGAAGCTTTCTTT
CASSLPGARTEAFF
>-|TRBV6-1|TRBJ2-1|-
TGTGCCAGCAGTGAAGCGGGGACTGTCGGCAATGAGCAGTTCTTC
CASSEAGTVGNEQFF
>-|TRBV2|TRBJ1-1|TRBD1
TGTGCCAGCAGAGGTCCGGGACAGGGGGCAAGGAACACTGAAGCTTTCTTT
CASRGPGQGARNTEAFF
>once|TRBV27|TRBJ2-7|-
TGTGCCAGCAGTTATGGGGGAGGTGGCGAGCAGTACTTC
CASSYGGGGEQYF
>-|TRBV5-4|TRBJ2-2|TRBD2
TGTGCCAGCAGCCGTAGCGGGACTGCGTCTTACACCGGGGAGCTGTTTTTT
CASSRSGTASYTGELFF
>-|TRBV11-2|TRBJ2-1|TRBD2
TGTGCCAGCAGCTTATCTAGACTAGCGGGAGTCAATGAGCAGTTCTTC
CASSLSRLAGVNEQFF